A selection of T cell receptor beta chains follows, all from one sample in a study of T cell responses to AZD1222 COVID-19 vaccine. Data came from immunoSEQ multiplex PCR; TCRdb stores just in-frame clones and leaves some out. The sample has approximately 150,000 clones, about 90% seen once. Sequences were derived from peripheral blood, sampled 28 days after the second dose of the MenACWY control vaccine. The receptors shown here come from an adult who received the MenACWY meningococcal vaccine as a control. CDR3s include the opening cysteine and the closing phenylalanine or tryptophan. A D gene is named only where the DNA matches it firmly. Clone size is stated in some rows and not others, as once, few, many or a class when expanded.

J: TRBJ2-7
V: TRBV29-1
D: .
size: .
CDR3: CSVGTDEQYF
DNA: TGCAGCGTTGGGACTGACGAGCAGTACTTC

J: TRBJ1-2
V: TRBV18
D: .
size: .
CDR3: CASSPIDDGNYGYTF
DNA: TGTGCCAGCTCACCCATCGATGACGGGAACTATGGCTACACCTTC

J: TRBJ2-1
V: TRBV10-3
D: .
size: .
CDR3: CAISERGSTYNEQFF
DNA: TGTGCCATCAGCGAGAGGGGTTCTACCTACAATGAGCAGTTCTTC

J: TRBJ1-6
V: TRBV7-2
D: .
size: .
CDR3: CASSLFRGLNNSPLHF
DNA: TGTGCCAGCAGCTTATTCAGGGGCCTGAATAATTCACCCCTCCACTTT

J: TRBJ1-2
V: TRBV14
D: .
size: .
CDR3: CASSQATGPLDNYGYTF
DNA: TGTGCCAGCAGCCAAGCAACAGGGCCTCTTGATAACTATGGCTACACCTTC

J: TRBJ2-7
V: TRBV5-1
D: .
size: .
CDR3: CASSPVFLRGRGYEQYF
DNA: TGCGCCAGCAGCCCAGTCTTCCTCAGGGGTAGGGGCTACGAGCAGTACTTC

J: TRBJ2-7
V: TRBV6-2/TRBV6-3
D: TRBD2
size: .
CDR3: CASSFSGTSNEQYF
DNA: TGTGCCAGCAGTTTTAGCGGGACCAGTAACGAGCAGTACTTC

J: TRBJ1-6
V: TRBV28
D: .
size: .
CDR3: CASSYLRLPLHF
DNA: TGTGCCAGCAGTTATTTGAGGTTACCCCTCCACTTT

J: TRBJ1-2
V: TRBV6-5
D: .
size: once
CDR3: CASSYQNYGYTF
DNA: TGTGCCAGCAGTTACCAAAACTATGGCTACACCTTC

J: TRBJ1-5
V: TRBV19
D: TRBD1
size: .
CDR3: CASRHRDRGNQPQHF
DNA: TGTGCCAGTAGGCACCGGGACAGGGGCAATCAGCCCCAGCATTTT

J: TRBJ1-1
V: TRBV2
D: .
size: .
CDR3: CASSPDREAFF
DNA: TGTGCCAGCAGCCCGGACAGAGAGGCTTTCTTT

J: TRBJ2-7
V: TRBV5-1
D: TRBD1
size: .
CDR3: CASSSNRDRAYEQYF
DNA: TGCGCCAGCAGTTCAAACCGGGACAGAGCCTACGAGCAGTACTTC

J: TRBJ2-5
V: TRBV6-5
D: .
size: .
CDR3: CASTDVETQYF
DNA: TGTGCCAGCACCGACGTGGAGACCCAGTACTTC

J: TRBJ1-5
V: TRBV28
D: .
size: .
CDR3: CASSSPGSSNQPQHF
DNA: TGTGCCAGCAGTTCCCCGGGGAGTAGCAATCAGCCCCAGCATTTT

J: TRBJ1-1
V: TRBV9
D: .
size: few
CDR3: CASSPPTGPNTEAFF
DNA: TGTGCCAGCAGCCCACCTACGGGGCCCAACACTGAAGCTTTCTTT

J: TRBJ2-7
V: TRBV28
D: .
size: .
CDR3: CASRLRRDYEQYF
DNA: TGTGCCAGCAGGCTACGACGGGACTACGAGCAGTACTTC

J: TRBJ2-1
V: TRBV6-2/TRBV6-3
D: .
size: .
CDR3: CASSYSPRRQTNSYNEQFF
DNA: TGTGCCAGCAGTTACTCCCCCCGGCGCCAGACCAACTCCTACAATGAGCAGTTCTTC

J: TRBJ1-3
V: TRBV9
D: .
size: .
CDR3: CASSAAASSGNTIYF
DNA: TGTGCCAGCAGCGCCGCCGCGAGCTCTGGAAACACCATATATTTT

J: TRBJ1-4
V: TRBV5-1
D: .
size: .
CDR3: CASSPGTENEKLFF
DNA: TGCGCCAGCAGCCCAGGGACCGAGAATGAAAAACTGTTTTTT

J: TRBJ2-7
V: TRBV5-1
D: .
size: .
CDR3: CASSLMGEPLYEQYF
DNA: TGCGCCAGCAGCTTGATGGGGGAGCCCCTCTACGAGCAGTACTTC